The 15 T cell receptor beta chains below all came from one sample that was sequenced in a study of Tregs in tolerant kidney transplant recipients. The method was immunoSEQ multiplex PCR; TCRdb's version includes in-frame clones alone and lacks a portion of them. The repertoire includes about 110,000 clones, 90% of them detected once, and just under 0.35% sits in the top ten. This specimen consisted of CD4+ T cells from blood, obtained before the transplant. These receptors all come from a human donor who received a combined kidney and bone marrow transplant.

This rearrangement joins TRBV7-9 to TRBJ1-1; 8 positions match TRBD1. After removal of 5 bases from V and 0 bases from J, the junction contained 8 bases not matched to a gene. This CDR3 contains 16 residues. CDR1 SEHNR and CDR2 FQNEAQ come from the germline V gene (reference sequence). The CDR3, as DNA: TGTGCCAGCAGCCCCGACAGGGGCGGCATGAACACTGAAGCTTTCTTT. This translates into CASSPDRGGMNTEAFF. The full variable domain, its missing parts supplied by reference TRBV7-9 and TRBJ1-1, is DTGVSQNPRHKITKRGQNVTFRCDPISEHNRLYWYRQTLGQGPEFLTYFQNEAQLEKSRLLSDRFSAERPKGSFSTLEIQRTEQGDSAMYLCASSPDRGGMNTEAFFGQGTRLTVV.

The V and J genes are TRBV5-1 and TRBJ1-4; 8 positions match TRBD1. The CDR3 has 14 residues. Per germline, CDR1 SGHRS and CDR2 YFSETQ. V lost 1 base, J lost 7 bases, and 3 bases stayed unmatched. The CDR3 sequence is CASSLTDRGEKLFF. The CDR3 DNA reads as TGCGCCAGCAGCTTGACCGACAGGGGTGAAAAACTGTTTTTT.

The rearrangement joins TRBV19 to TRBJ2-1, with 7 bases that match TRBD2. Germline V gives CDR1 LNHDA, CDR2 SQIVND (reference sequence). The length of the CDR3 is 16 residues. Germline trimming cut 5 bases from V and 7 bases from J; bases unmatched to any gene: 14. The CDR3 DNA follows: TGTGCCAGTAGTCTGGCGGGAGTGGGTACGCGGAATGAGCAGTTCTTC. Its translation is CASSLAGVGTRNEQFF.

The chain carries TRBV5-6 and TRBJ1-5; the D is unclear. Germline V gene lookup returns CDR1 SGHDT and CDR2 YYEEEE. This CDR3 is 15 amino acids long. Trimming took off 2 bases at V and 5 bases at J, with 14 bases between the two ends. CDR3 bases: TGTGCCAGCAGCTTTAACGGTGCCCCCCATCAGCCCCAGCATTTT. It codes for CASSFNGAPHQPQHF.

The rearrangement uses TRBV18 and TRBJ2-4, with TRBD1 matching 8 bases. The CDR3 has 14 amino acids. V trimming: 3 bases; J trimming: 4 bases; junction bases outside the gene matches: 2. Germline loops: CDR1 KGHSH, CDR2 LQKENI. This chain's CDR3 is CASSPDRVKNIQYF. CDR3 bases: TGTGCCAGCTCACCGGACAGGGTGAAAAACATTCAGTACTTC.

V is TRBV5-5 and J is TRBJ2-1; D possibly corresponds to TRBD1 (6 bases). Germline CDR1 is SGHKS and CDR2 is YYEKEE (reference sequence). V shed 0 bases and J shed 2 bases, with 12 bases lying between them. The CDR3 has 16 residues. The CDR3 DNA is TGTGCCAGCAGCTTGGTTACAGGGTCGACCTACAATGAGCAGTTCTTC. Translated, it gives CASSLVTGSTYNEQFF.

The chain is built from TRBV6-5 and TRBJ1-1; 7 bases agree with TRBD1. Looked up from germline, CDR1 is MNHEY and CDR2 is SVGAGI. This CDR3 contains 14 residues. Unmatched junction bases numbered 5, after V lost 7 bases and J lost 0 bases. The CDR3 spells CASNQGDMNTEAFF. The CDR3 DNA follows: TGTGCCAGCAACCAGGGGGATATGAACACTGAAGCTTTCTTT.

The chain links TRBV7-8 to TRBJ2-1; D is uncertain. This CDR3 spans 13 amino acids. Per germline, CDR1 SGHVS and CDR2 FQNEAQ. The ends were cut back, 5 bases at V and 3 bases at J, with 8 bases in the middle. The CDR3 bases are TGTGCCAGCAGCCTCGTAAACTACAATGAGCAGTTCTTC. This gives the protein CASSLVNYNEQFF.

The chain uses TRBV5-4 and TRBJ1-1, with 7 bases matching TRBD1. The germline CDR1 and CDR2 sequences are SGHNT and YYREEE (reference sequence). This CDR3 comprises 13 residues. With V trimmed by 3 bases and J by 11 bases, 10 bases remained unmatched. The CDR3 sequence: CASSSDRVGEAFF. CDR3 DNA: TGTGCCAGCAGCTCTGACAGGGTCGGGGAGGCTTTCTTT.

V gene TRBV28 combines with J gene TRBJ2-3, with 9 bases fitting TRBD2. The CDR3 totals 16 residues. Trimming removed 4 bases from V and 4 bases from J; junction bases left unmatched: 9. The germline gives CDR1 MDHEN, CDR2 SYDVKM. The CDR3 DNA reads TGTGCCAGCAGTTCTGGAGCGGGAGGTCGGCCAGATACGCAGTATTTT. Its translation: CASSSGAGGRPDTQYF.

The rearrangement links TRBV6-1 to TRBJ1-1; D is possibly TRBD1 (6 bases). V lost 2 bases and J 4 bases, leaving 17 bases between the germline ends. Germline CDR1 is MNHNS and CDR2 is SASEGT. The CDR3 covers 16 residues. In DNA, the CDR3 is TGTGCCAGCAGTGAATGGAGGGGGGGGGCCTCCACTGAAGCTTTCTTT. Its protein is CASSEWRGGASTEAFF.

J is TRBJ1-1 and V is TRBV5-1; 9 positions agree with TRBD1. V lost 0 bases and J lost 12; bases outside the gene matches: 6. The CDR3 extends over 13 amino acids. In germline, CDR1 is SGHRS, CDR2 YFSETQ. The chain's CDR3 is CASSLVGQGLTFF. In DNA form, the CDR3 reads TGCGCCAGCAGCTTGGTGGGACAGGGTTTAACTTTCTTT.

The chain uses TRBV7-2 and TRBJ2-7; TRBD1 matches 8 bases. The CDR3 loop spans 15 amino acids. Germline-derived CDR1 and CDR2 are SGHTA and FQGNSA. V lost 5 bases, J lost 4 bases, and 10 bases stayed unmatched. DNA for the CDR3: TGTGCCAGCAGCCTGCAGGGGGCGTCGGTTTACGAGCAGTACTTC. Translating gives CASSLQGASVYEQYF.

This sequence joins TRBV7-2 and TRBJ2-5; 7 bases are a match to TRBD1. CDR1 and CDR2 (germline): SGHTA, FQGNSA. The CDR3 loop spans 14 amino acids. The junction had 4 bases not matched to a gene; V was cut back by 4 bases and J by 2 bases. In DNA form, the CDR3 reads TGTGCCAGCAGCTCCCGACAGGGACAAGAGACCCAGTACTTC. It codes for CASSSRQGQETQYF.

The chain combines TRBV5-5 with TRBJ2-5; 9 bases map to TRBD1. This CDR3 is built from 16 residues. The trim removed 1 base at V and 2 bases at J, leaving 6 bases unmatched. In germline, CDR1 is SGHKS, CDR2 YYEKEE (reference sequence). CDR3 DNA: TGTGCCAGCAGCTTGTCCTCCGGGACAGGGCAAGAGACCCAGTACTTC. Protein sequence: CASSLSSGTGQETQYF.